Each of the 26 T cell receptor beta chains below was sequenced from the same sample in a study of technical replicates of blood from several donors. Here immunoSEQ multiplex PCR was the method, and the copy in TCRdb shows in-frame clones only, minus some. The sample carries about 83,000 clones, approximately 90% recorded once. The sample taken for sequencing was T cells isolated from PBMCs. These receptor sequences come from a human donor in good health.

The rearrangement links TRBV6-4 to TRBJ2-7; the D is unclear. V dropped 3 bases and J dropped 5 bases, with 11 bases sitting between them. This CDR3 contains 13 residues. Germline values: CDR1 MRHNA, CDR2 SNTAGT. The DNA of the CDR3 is TGTGCCAGCAGTGAATCAGTTATGGACGAGCAGTACTTC. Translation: CASSESVMDEQYF.

The CDR3 DNA reads TGTGCCACCAGCAGGGACAGACCCACTGAAGCTTTCTTT. Its protein product is CATSRDRPTEAFF. The J gene is TRBJ1-1, the V gene TRBV15; D might be TRBD1 (6 bases). Trimming cost V 3 bases and J 4 bases, with 9 bases left between them. Germline CDR1 is LNHNV and CDR2 is YYDKDF (reference sequence). The CDR3 is 13 amino acids.

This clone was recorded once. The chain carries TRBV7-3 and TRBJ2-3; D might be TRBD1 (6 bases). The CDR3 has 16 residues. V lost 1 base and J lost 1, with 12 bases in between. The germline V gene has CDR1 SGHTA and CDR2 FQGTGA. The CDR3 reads CASSLSARGGTDTQYF. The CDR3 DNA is TGTGCCAGCAGCTTAAGTGCCAGGGGAGGCACAGATACGCAGTATTTT.

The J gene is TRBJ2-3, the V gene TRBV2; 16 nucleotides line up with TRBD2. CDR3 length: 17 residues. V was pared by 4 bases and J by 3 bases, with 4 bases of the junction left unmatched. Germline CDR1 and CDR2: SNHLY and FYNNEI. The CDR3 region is CASSGTGLAGGTDTQYF. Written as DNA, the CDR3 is TGTGCCAGCAGTGGGACGGGACTAGCGGGGGGGACAGATACGCAGTATTTT.

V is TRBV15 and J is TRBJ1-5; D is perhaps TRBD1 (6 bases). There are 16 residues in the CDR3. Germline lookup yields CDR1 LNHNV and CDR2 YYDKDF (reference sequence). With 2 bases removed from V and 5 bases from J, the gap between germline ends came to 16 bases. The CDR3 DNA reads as TGTGCCACCAGCAGACTGGCCACAGGGAAATATCAGCCCCAGCATTTT. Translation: CATSRLATGKYQPQHF.

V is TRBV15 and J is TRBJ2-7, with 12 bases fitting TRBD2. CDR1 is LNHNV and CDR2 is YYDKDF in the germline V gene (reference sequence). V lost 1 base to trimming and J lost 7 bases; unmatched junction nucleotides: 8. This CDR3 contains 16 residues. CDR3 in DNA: TGTGCCACCAGCAGAGTGGCTCCTAGCGGGAGGGGTGAGCAGTACTTC. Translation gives CATSRVAPSGRGEQYF.

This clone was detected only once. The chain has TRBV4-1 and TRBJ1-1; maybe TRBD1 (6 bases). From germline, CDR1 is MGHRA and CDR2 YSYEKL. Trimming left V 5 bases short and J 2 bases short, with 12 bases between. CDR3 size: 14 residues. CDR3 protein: CASSSGTPNTEAFF. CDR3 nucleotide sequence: TGCGCCAGCAGCTCAGGGACACCAAACACTGAAGCTTTCTTT.

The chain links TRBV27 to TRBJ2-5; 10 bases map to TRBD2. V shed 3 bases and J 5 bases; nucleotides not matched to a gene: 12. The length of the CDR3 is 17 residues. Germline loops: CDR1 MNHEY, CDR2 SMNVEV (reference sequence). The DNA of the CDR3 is TGTGCCAGCAGTTTTTCAGCGGGAGGGCCCTTCGGGGAGACCCAGTACTTC. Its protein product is CASSFSAGGPFGETQYF.

The chain's CDR3 is CATMNRGVHEQYF. The CDR3 DNA is TGTGCCACCATGAACAGGGGTGTCCACGAGCAGTACTTC. The rearrangement links TRBV28 to TRBJ2-7; TRBD1 matches at 7 bases. Per the germline V gene, CDR1 is MDHEN and CDR2 is SYDVKM. The trim removed 10 bases at V and 5 bases at J, leaving 11 bases unmatched. This CDR3 has 13 amino acids.

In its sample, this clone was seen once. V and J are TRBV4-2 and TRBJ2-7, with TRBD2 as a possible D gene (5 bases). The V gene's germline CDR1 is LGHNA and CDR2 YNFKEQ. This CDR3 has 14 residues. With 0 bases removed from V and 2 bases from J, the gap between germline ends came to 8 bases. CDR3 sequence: CASSQDSGTYEQYF. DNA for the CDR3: TGTGCCAGCAGCCAAGATTCGGGGACCTACGAGCAGTACTTC.

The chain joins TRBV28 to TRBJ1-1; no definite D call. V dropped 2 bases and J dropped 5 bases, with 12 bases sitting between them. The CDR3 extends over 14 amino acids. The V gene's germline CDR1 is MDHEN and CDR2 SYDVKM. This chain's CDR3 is CASSLVGEGTEAFF. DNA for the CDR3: TGTGCCAGCAGTTTAGTGGGAGAAGGGACTGAAGCTTTCTTT.

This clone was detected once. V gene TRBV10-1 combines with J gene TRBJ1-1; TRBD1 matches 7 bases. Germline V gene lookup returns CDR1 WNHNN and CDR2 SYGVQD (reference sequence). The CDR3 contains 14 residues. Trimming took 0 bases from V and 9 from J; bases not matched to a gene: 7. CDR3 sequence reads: CASSESSAGGKAFF. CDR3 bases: TGCGCCAGCAGTGAGTCCTCGGCAGGGGGAAAAGCTTTCTTT.

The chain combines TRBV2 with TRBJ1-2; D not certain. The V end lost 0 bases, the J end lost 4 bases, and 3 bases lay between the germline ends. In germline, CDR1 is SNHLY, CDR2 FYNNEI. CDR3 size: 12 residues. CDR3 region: CASSEAAYGYTF. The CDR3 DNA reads TGTGCCAGCAGTGAAGCGGCCTATGGCTACACCTTC.

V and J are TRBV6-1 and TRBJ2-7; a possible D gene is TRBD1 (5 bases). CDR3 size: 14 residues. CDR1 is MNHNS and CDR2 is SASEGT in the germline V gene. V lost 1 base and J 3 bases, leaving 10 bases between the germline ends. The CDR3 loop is CASSEGPGRYEQYF. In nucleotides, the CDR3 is TGTGCCAGCAGTGAAGGGCCAGGGCGCTACGAGCAGTACTTC.

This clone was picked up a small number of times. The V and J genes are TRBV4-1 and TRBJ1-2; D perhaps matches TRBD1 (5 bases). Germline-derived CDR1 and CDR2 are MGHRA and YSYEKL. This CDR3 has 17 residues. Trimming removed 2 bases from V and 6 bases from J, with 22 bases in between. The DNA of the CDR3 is TGCGCCAGCAGCCAATTCGGTGTGGGGTGGTCACAGGATGGCTACACCTTC. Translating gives CASSQFGVGWSQDGYTF.

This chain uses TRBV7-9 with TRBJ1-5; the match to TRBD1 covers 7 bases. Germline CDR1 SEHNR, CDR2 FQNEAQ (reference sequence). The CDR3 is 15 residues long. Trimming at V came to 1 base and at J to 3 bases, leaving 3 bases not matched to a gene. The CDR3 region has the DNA TGTGCCAGCAGCTTAGTAGGACAGGCCAATCAGCCCCAGCATTTT. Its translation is CASSLVGQANQPQHF.

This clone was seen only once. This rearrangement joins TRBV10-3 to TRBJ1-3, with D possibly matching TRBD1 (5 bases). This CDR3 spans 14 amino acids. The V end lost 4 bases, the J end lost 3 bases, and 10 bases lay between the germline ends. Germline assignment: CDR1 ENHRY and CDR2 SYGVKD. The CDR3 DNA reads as TGTGCCATCAGTGGGGGCGATTATGGAAACACCATATATTTT. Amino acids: CAISGGDYGNTIYF.

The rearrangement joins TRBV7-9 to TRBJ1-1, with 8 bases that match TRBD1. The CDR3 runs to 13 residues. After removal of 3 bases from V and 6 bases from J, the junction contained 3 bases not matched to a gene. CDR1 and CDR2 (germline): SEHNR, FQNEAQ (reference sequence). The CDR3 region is CASSFRQGPEAFF. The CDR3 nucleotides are TGTGCCAGCAGCTTTAGACAGGGGCCTGAAGCTTTCTTT.

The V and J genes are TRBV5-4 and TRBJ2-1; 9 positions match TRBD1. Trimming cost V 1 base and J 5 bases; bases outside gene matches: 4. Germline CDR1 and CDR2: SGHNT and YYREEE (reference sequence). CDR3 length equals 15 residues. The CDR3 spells CASSLTGGGDNEQFF. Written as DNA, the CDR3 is TGTGCCAGCAGCTTGACAGGGGGCGGGGACAATGAGCAGTTCTTC.

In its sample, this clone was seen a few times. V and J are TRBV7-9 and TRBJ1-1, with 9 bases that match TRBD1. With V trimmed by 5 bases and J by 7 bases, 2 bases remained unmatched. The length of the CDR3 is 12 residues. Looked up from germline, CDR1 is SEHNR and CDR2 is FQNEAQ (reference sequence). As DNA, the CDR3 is TGTGCCAGCAGCCCGACAGGGGGTGAAGCTTTCTTT. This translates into CASSPTGGEAFF.

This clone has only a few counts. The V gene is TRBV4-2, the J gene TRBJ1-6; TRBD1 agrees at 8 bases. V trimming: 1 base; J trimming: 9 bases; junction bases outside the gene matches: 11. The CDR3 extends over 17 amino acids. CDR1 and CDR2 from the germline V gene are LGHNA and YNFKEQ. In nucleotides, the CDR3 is TGTGCCAGCAGCCAAGGTAATGATGACAGGGGACGTTCACCCCTCCACTTT. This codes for CASSQGNDDRGRSPLHF.

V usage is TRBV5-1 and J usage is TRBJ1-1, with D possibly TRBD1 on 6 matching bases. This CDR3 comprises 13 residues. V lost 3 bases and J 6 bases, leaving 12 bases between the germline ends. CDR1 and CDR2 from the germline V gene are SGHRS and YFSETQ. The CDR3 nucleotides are TGCGCCAGCAGCTCATCAGGGGTGGCTGAAGCTTTCTTT. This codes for CASSSSGVAEAFF.

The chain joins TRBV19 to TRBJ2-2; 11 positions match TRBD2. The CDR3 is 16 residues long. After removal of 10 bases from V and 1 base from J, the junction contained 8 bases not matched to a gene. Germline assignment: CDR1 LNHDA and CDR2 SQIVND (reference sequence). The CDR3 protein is CATKLAGARNTGELFF. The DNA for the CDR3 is TGTGCCACTAAACTAGCGGGGGCCAGGAACACCGGGGAGCTGTTTTTT.

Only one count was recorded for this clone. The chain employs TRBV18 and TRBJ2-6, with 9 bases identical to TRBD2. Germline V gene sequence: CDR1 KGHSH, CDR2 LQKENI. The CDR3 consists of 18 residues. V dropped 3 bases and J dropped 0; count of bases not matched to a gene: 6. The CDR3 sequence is CASSPRGSGGSGANVLTF. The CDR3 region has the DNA TGTGCCAGCTCACCTCGAGGTAGCGGGGGCTCTGGGGCCAACGTCCTGACTTTC.

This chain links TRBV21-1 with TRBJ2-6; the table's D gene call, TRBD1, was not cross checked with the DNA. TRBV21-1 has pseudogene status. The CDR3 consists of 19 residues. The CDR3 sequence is CASSKIPGQGPSGANVLTF. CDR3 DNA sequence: TGTGCCAGCAGCAAAATTCCGGGACAGGGTCCCTCTGGGGCCAACGTCCTGACTTTC.

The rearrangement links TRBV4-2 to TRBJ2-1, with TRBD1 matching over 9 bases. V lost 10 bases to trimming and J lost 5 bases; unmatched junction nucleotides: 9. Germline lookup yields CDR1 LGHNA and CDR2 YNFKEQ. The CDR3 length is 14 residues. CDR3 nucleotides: TGTGCCACCCAGGACAGGGGTAGAAACAATGAGCAGTTCTTC. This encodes CATQDRGRNNEQFF.